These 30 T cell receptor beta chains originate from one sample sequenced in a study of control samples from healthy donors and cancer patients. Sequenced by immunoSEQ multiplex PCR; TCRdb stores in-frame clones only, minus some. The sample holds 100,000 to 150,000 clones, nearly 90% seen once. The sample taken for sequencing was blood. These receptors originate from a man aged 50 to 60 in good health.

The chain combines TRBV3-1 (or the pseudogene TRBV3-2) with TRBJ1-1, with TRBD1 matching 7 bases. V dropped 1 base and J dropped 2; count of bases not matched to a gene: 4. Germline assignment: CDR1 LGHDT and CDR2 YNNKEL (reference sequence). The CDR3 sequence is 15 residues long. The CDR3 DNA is TGTGCCAGCAGCCAAGGACAGGGATTCAACACTGAAGCTTTCTTT. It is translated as CASSQGQGFNTEAFF.

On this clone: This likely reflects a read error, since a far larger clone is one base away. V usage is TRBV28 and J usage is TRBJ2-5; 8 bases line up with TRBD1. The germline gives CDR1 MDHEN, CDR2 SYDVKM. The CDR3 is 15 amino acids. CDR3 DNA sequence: TGTGCCTGCAGTTTGGACCAGGGGGCAGGGGAGACCCAGTACTTC. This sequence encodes CACSLDQGAGETQYF.

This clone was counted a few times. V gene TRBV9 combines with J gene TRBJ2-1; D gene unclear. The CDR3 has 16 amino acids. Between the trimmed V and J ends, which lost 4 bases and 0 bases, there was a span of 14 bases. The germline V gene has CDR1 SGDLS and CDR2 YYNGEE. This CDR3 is CASSPRVGISYNEQFF. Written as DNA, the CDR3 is TGTGCCAGCAGCCCAAGAGTAGGGATCTCCTACAATGAGCAGTTCTTC. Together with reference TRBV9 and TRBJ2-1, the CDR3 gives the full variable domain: DSGVTQTPKHLITATGQRVTLRCSPRSGDLSVYWYQQSLDQGLQFLIQYYNGEERAKGNILERFSAQQFPDLHSELNLSSLELGDSALYFCASSPRVGISYNEQFFGPGTRLTVL.

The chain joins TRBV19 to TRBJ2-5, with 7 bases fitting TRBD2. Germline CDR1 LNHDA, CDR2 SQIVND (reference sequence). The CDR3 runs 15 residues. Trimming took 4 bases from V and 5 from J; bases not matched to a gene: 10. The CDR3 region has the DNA TGTGCCAGTAGTAGACTAGCCCGATCGGGGGAGACCCAGTACTTC. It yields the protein CASSRLARSGETQYF.

CDR3 bases: TGTGCCAGCTCACCAAGATTTCGGAGCGGACCCTCTAGCACAGATACGCAGTATTTT. This encodes CASSPRFRSGPSSTDTQYF. The rearrangement uses TRBV18 and TRBJ2-3; D possibly corresponds to TRBD2 (5 bases). CDR1 is KGHSH and CDR2 is LQKENI in the germline V gene. The CDR3 totals 19 residues. The V and J ends lost 2 bases and 0 bases respectively, with 21 bases between them.

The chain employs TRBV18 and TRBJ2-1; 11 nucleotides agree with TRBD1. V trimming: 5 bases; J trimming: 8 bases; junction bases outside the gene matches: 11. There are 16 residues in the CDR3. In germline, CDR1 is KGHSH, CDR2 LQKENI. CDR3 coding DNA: TGTGCCAGCTCATCTCTAGGGACAGGGGGAGGCGATGAGCAGTTCTTC. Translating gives CASSSLGTGGGDEQFF.

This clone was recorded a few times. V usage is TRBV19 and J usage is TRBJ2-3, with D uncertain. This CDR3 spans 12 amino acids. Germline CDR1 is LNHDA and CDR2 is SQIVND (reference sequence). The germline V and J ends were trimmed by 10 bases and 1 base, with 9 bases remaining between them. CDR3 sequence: CATAPGTDTQYF. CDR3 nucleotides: TGTGCCACCGCCCCGGGCACAGATACGCAGTATTTT.

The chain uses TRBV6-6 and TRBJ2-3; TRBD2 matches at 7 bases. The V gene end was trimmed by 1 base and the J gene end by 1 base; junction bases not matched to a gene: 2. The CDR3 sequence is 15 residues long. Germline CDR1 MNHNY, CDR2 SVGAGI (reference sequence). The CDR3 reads CASSYFAGGTDTQYF. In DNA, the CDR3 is TGTGCCAGCAGTTACTTTGCGGGGGGCACAGATACGCAGTATTTT.

The CDR3 loop is CASSALRTGVPGANVLTF. The CDR3 DNA sequence: TGTGCCAGCAGTGCTTTGAGGACAGGGGTTCCTGGGGCCAACGTCCTGACTTTC. The chain combines TRBV2 with TRBJ2-6; 9 nucleotides match TRBD1. This CDR3 region has 18 residues. Losses at the gene ends were 4 bases for V and 2 bases for J; bases not matched to a gene: 9. CDR1 and CDR2 from the germline V gene are SNHLY and FYNNEI.

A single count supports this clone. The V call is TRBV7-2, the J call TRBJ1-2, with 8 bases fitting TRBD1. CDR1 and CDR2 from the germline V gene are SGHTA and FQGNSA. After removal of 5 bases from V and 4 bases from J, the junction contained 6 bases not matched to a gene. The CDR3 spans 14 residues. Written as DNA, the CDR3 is TGTGCCAGCAGCACCGGGACAGGACTCTATGGCTACACCTTC. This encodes CASSTGTGLYGYTF.

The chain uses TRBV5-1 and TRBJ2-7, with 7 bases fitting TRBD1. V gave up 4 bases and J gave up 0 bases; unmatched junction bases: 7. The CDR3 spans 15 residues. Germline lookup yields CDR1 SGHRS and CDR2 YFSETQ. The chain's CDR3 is CASSDRARLSYEQYF. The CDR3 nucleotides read TGCGCCAGCAGCGACAGGGCCCGCCTCTCCTACGAGCAGTACTTC.

Written as DNA, the CDR3 is TGTGCCAGCAGTGTTCAGGGACTTGAAGCTTTCTTT. It codes for CASSVQGLEAFF. J is TRBJ1-1 and V is TRBV2; TRBD1 might be the D (5 bases). Per germline, CDR1 SNHLY and CDR2 FYNNEI. This CDR3 spans 12 amino acids. V lost 4 bases and J lost 7, with 10 bases in between. The variable domain in full, completed from reference TRBV2 and TRBJ1-1, reads EPEVTQTPSHQVTQMGQEVILRCVPISNHLYFYWYRQILGQKVEFLVSFYNNEISEKSEIFDDQFSVERPDGSNFTLKIRSTKLEDSAMYFCASSVQGLEAFFGQGTRLTVV.

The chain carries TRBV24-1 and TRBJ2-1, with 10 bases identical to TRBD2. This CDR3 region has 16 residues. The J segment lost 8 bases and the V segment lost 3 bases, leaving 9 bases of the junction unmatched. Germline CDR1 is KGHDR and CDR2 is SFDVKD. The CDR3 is CATSDGPSGGRHEQFF. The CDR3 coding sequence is TGTGCCACCAGTGATGGTCCTAGCGGGGGCCGCCATGAGCAGTTCTTC.

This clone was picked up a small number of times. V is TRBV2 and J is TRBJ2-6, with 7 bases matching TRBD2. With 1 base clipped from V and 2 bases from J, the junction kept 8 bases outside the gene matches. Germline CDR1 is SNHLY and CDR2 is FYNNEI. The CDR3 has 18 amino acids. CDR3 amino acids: CASSEDAGVGAGANVLTF. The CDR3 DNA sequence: TGTGCCAGCAGTGAAGACGCGGGGGTTGGGGCTGGGGCCAACGTCCTGACTTTC.

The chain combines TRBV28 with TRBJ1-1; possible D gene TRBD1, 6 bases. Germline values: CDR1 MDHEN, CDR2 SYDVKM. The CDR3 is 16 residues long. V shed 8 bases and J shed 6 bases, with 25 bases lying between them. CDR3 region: CASREGGITGFAEAFF. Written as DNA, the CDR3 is TGTGCCAGCCGCGAGGGGGGCATTACGGGATTCGCTGAAGCTTTCTTT.

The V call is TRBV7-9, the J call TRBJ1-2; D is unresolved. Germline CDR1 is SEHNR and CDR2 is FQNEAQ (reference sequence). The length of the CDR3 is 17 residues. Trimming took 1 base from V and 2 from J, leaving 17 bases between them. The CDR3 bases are TGTGCCAGCAGCTTAGGGGCAGACTACGCTAGCAACTATGGCTACACCTTC. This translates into CASSLGADYASNYGYTF.

CDR3 residues: CASSIWAGDSYNEQFF. The CDR3 coding sequence is TGTGCCAGTAGTATATGGGCAGGGGATTCCTACAATGAGCAGTTCTTC. V gene TRBV19 combines with J gene TRBJ2-1; possible D gene TRBD1, 6 bases. The CDR3 length is 16 residues. The germline CDR1 and CDR2 sequences are LNHDA and SQIVND (reference sequence). Trimming pared 2 bases from V and 1 base from J, leaving 12 bases between.

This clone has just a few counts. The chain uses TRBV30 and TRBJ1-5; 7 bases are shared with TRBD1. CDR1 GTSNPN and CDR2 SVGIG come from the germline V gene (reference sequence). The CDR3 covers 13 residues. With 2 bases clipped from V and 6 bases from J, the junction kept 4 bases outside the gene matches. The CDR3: CAWSRQGGQPQHF. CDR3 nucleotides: TGTGCCTGGAGTCGACAGGGTGGTCAGCCCCAGCATTTT.

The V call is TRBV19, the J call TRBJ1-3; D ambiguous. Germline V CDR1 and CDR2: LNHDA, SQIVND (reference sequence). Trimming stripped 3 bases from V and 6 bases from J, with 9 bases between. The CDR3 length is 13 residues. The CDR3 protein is CASSIRGSNTIYF. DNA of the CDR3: TGTGCCAGTAGTATTAGAGGATCAAACACCATATATTTT. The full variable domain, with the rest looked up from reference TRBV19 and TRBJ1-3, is DGGITQSPKYLFRKEGQNVTLSCEQNLNHDAMYWYRQDPGQGLRLIYYSQIVNDFQKGDIAEGYSVSREKKESFPLTVTSAQKNPTAFYLCASSIRGSNTIYFGEGSWLTVV.

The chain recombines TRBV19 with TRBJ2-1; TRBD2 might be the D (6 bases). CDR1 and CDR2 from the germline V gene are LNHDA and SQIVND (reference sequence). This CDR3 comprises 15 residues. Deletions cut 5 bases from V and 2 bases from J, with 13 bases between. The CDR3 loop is CASSEDYRPYNEQFF. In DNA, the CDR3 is TGTGCCAGTAGTGAGGACTACCGCCCCTACAATGAGCAGTTCTTC.

DNA of the CDR3: TGTGCCACCCTGGCTCTTAGCAATCAGCCCCAGCATTTT. Amino acid sequence: CATLALSNQPQHF. V gene TRBV28 combines with J gene TRBJ1-5; D uncertain. Trimming cost V 10 bases and J 0 bases, with 10 bases left between them. Germline V gene lookup returns CDR1 MDHEN and CDR2 SYDVKM. The CDR3 has 13 amino acids.

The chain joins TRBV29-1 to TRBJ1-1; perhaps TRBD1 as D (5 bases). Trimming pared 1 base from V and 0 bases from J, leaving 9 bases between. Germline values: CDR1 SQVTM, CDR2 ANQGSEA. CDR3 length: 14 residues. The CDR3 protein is CSVEGGGLNTEAFF. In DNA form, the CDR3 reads TGCAGCGTTGAAGGCGGGGGTCTGAACACTGAAGCTTTCTTT.

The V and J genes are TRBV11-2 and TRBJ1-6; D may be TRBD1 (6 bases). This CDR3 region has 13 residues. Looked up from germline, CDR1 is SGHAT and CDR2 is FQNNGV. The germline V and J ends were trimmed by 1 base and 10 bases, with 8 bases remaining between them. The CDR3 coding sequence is TGTGCCAGCAGCTTAGCAGGGGAATCACCCCTCCACTTT. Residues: CASSLAGESPLHF.

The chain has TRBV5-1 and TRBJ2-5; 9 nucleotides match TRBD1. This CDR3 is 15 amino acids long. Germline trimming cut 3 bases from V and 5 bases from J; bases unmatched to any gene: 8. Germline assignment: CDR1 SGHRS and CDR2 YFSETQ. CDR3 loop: CASSSGTGIRETQYF. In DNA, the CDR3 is TGCGCCAGCAGCTCCGGGACAGGGATTCGGGAGACCCAGTACTTC.

The CDR3 DNA follows: TGTGCCAGCAGACCTACCGGGCCCCACAATGAGCAGTTCTTC. Its translation: CASRPTGPHNEQFF. The V gene is TRBV6-5, the J gene TRBJ2-1; D gene unclear. CDR3 length: 14 amino acids. Germline values: CDR1 MNHEY, CDR2 SVGAGI. V lost 6 bases to trimming and J lost 5 bases, with 14 bases between them.

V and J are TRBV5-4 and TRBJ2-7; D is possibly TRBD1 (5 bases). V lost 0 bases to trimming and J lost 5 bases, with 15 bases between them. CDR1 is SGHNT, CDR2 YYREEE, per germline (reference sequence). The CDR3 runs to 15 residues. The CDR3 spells CASSLDLRQGDEQYF. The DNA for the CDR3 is TGTGCCAGCAGCTTGGATCTTAGGCAGGGTGACGAGCAGTACTTC.

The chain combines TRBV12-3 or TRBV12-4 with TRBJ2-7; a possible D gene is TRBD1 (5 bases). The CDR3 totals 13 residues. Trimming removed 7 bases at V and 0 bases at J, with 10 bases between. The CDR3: CASTQGYSYEQYF. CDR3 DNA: TGTGCCAGCACCCAGGGTTACTCCTACGAGCAGTACTTC.

Written as DNA, the CDR3 is TGTGCCAGCAGCTTAGATCAGCAGCCCCAGCATTTT. It encodes CASSLDQQPQHF. This rearrangement joins TRBV7-9 to TRBJ1-5; unclear D gene. V lost 1 base and J lost 7, with 5 bases in between. The CDR3 consists of 12 residues. Germline V gene data show CDR1 as SEHNR and CDR2 as FQNEAQ (reference sequence).

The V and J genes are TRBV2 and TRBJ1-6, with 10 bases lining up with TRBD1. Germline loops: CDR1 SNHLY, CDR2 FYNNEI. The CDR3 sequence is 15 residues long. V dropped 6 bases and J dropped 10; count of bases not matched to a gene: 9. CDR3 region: CASRDRQGARSPLHF. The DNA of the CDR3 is TGTGCCAGCAGAGATCGACAGGGGGCGCGGTCACCCCTCCACTTT.

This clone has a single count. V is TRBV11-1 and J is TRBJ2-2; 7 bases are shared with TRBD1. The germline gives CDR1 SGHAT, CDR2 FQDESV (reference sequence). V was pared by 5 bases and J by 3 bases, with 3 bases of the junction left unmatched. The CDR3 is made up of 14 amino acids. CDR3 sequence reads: CASSPTGYTGELFF. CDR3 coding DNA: TGTGCCAGCAGCCCGACAGGGTACACCGGGGAGCTGTTTTTT. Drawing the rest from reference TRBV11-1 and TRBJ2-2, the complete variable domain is EAEVAQSPRYKITEKSQAVAFWCDPISGHATLYWYRQILGQGPELLVQFQDESVVDDSQLPKDRFSAERLKGVDSTLKIQPAELGDSAMYLCASSPTGYTGELFFGEGSRLTVL.